This record looks at one T cell receptor (beta chain) sequence and its context. The antigen is not known. The data originate from a study of CD8+CD57+ T cells in acquired aplastic anemia. Study-level information: The DNA of sorted CD4+ and CD8+ cells averaged roughly 3.2 ug.

Findings of the study overall: Twenty-nine sequences, all CD8+ CDR3, were shared between patients and controls.

All patients picked for sequencing had shown, by flow cytometry, an expansion of CD8+CD57+ cells. Patients were untreated when blood was sampled. According to the study, genomic DNA was the template for TCR beta VDJ and CDR3 profiling. MiXCR, run by TCRdb on the reads, gives a single entry per CDR3 protein. The sample has approximately 150,000 distinct CDR3 sequences; 40% to 50% are singletons. CDR3 length: 13 amino acids. The germline V gene has CDR1 SEHNR and CDR2 FQNEAQ (reference sequence). V was clipped by 5 bases and J by 4 bases, with 11 bases between them. Material for sequencing was sorted CD4+, CD8+, or CD8+CD57+ T cells (not recorded which) from PBMCs. The TCR sequence derives from a human donor with aplastic anemia. The chain has TRBV7-9 and TRBJ1-2; unclear D gene. The CDR3 region is CASSPSVFYGYTF. In DNA, the CDR3 is TGTGCCAGCAGCCCCAGTGTGTTCTATGGCTACACCTTC.